The 24 T cell receptor beta chains below were found in one sample sequenced in a study of blood T cell repertoires in COVID-19 (TCRdb year 2020). The method behind the library was the immunoSEQ multiplex PCR assay. What TCRdb holds here is the immuneACCESS table cut down to in-frame rearrangements. Part of the clones is not present; checked against another copy, under half of the missing clones reflect an unresolved V gene, and the others are unexplained. The sample records tens of thousands of clones, about four fifths of which are singletons. Approximately 45% of the sample comes from the top ten. The sequenced sample was peripheral blood. The receptors come from a human donor in a cohort sampled during active COVID-19.

The V and J genes are TRBV27 and TRBJ2-4; TRBD2 matches at 8 bases. Trimming at V came to 4 bases and at J to 11 bases, leaving 4 bases not matched to a gene. This CDR3 is built from 12 residues. Germline V CDR1 and CDR2: MNHEY, SMNVEV (reference sequence). This chain's CDR3 is CASSYGSGVQYF. DNA for the CDR3: TGTGCCAGCAGTTATGGTAGCGGGGTTCAGTACTTC.

This sequence joins TRBV7-9 and TRBJ2-3; tentatively, D is TRBD2 (6 bases). Germline V gene sequence: CDR1 SEHNR, CDR2 FQNEAQ (reference sequence). Trimming cost V 3 bases and J 0 bases, with 13 bases left between them. CDR3 size: 16 residues. The CDR3 coding sequence is TGTGCCAGCAGCTTCGCCCGCGGGACTAGCACAGATACGCAGTATTTT. This codes for CASSFARGTSTDTQYF.

The V and J genes are TRBV7-9 and TRBJ1-2; no clear D gene. The germline CDR1 and CDR2 sequences are SEHNR and FQNEAQ (reference sequence). This CDR3 contains 12 residues. Between the trimmed V and J ends, which lost 2 bases and 8 bases, there was a span of 9 bases. Written as DNA, the CDR3 is TGTGCCAGCAGCTTACAAGGAGGGGGCTACACCTTC. Translated, it gives CASSLQGGGYTF.

V gene TRBV28 combines with J gene TRBJ2-7; 7 bases are a match to TRBD2. Germline trimming cut 5 bases from V and 3 bases from J; bases unmatched to any gene: 4. Germline CDR1 and CDR2: MDHEN and SYDVKM. CDR3 length equals 13 residues. CDR3 sequence: CASSRPGGYEQYF. DNA for the CDR3: TGTGCCAGCAGTCGCCCGGGGGGCTACGAGCAGTACTTC. The full variable domain, in which reference TRBV28 and TRBJ2-7 provide the parts outside the CDR3, is DVKVTQSSRYLVKRTGEKVFLECVQDMDHENMFWYRQDPGLGLRLIYFSYDVKMKEKGDIPEGYSVSREKKERFSLILESASTNQTSMYLCASSRPGGYEQYFGPGTRLTVT.

The CDR3 region is CASSPPQGTYEQYF. The DNA for the CDR3 is TGTGCCAGCAGTCCACCACAGGGAACCTACGAGCAGTACTTC. This chain uses TRBV28 with TRBJ2-7; maybe TRBD1 (6 bases). CDR1 is MDHEN and CDR2 is SYDVKM in the germline V gene. V was shortened by 5 bases and J by 2 bases, with 13 bases between the two germline ends. The CDR3 loop spans 14 amino acids.

Only a few counts were recorded for this clone. The chain couples TRBV19 to TRBJ1-5, with D possibly matching TRBD1 (5 bases). The CDR3 extends over 13 amino acids. Germline values: CDR1 LNHDA, CDR2 SQIVND (reference sequence). Trimming left V 5 bases short and J 3 bases short, with 8 bases between. CDR3 nucleotides: TGTGCCAGTAGTCCAGGGTTCAATCAGCCCCAGCATTTT. It encodes CASSPGFNQPQHF.

The chain couples TRBV4-2 to TRBJ2-3; possible D gene TRBD1, 5 bases. Germline values: CDR1 LGHNA, CDR2 YNFKEQ. CDR3 size: 16 residues. Trimming took 1 base from V and 6 from J, leaving 17 bases between them. CDR3 in amino acids: CASSQALDSPPDTQYF. The CDR3 region has the DNA TGTGCCAGCAGCCAAGCCCTTGACAGCCCTCCCGATACGCAGTATTTT.

The rearrangement links TRBV19 to TRBJ1-3; TRBD1 matches at 7 bases. Germline loops: CDR1 LNHDA, CDR2 SQIVND (reference sequence). This CDR3 has 15 residues. Losses at the gene ends were 3 bases for V and 1 base for J; bases not matched to a gene: 3. CDR3 bases: TGTGCCAGTAGTATCGACAGGGCATCTGGAAACACCATATATTTT. Protein sequence: CASSIDRASGNTIYF. The full variable domain, in which reference TRBV19 and TRBJ1-3 provide the parts outside the CDR3, is DGGITQSPKYLFRKEGQNVTLSCEQNLNHDAMYWYRQDPGQGLRLIYYSQIVNDFQKGDIAEGYSVSREKKESFPLTVTSAQKNPTAFYLCASSIDRASGNTIYFGEGSWLTVV.

This clone appeared a single time. V and J are TRBV19 and TRBJ2-1, with a weak D call TRBD2 (7 bases). The CDR3 totals 15 residues. In germline, CDR1 is LNHDA, CDR2 SQIVND (reference sequence). Trimming shortened V by 6 bases and J by 8 bases, and 20 bases separated the two germline ends. Written as DNA, the CDR3 is TGTGCCAGTAGCACACCTGGGGGGGGCCTATATGAGCAGTTCTTC. Protein: CASSTPGGGLYEQFF.

This clone was picked up a small number of times. The V gene is TRBV24-1, the J gene TRBJ2-5; 7 positions agree with TRBD2. The V gene's germline CDR1 is KGHDR and CDR2 SFDVKD. J lost 5 bases, V lost 0 bases, and 8 bases had no gene match. This CDR3 has 16 residues. The CDR3 here is CATSDLDRGRRETQYF. The CDR3 nucleotides are TGTGCCACCAGTGATTTGGATCGCGGGAGACGGGAGACCCAGTACTTC.

This chain uses TRBV19 with TRBJ2-1; TRBD2 matches at 9 bases. Germline trimming cut 0 bases from V and 6 bases from J; bases unmatched to any gene: 3. The CDR3 extends over 15 amino acids. Germline V gene lookup returns CDR1 LNHDA and CDR2 SQIVND (reference sequence). The CDR3 is CASSIDSGRLNEQFF. CDR3 nucleotide sequence: TGTGCCAGTAGTATAGATAGCGGGAGACTCAATGAGCAGTTCTTC.

This chain joins TRBV6-5 and TRBJ2-7; 11 bases align to TRBD2. V lost 4 bases, J lost 4 bases, and 9 bases stayed unmatched. The CDR3 contains 16 residues. Germline V gives CDR1 MNHEY, CDR2 SVGAGI. In DNA, the CDR3 is TGTGCCAGCAGTTCCCTAGCGGGAGGCCTATCTTACGAGCAGTACTTC. Its translation is CASSSLAGGLSYEQYF.

The chain uses TRBV7-6 and TRBJ2-2, with D maybe TRBD1 (6 bases). Trimming pared 1 base from V and 2 bases from J, leaving 8 bases between. Germline V gene sequence: CDR1 SGHVS, CDR2 FNYEAQ. The CDR3 runs 15 residues. The CDR3 region is CASSLGTENTGELFF. In nucleotides, the CDR3 is TGTGCCAGCAGCTTAGGGACAGAAAACACCGGGGAGCTGTTTTTT.

In this sample, this clone turned up once. CDR3 loop: CASSSPGTNSPLHF. The CDR3 nucleotides read TGTGCCAGCAGCTCACCCGGGACAAATTCACCCCTCCACTTT. The chain links TRBV7-2 to TRBJ1-6; D might be TRBD1 (6 bases). This CDR3 comprises 14 residues. V lost 4 bases and J lost 7, with 11 bases in between. CDR1 and CDR2 (germline): SGHTA, FQGNSA.

V and J are TRBV6-5 and TRBJ2-7; D is undetermined. This CDR3 contains 12 residues. Trimming took 6 bases from V and 3 from J, leaving 9 bases between them. CDR1 MNHEY and CDR2 SVGAGI come from the germline V gene. The CDR3 here is CASSKSGYEQYF. The CDR3 nucleotides are TGTGCCAGCAGCAAATCAGGCTACGAGCAGTACTTC.

The chain carries TRBV19 and TRBJ2-5; 12 bases align to TRBD2. Germline CDR1 LNHDA, CDR2 SQIVND (reference sequence). With 3 bases clipped from V and 4 bases from J, the junction kept 6 bases outside the gene matches. The CDR3 contains 16 residues. The CDR3 sequence: CASSIALAGGVETQYF. The DNA for the CDR3 is TGTGCCAGTAGTATCGCCCTAGCGGGAGGGGTAGAGACCCAGTACTTC.

The CDR3 loop is CASSSRTLSYEQYF. In DNA, the CDR3 is TGTGCCAGCTCATCGAGGACATTGTCCTACGAGCAGTACTTC. The chain links TRBV18 to TRBJ2-7; tentatively, D is TRBD1 (5 bases). The CDR3 contains 14 residues. V was shortened by 5 bases and J by 1 base, with 12 bases between the two germline ends. Germline CDR1 KGHSH, CDR2 LQKENI. The whole variable domain, remainder taken from reference TRBV18 and TRBJ2-7, is NAGVMQNPRHLVRRRGQEARLRCSPMKGHSHVYWYRQLPEEGLKFMVYLQKENIIDESGMPKERFSAEFPKEGPSILRIQQVVRGDSAAYFCASSSRTLSYEQYFGPGTRLTVT.

This clone turned up a few times. This chain joins TRBV18 and TRBJ2-7; D might be TRBD2 (6 bases). CDR1 and CDR2 (germline): KGHSH, LQKENI. Trimming left V 2 bases short and J 0 bases short, with 11 bases between. The CDR3 has 15 residues. The CDR3 is CASSPTSPSSYEQYF. The CDR3 DNA reads as TGTGCCAGCTCACCAACTAGCCCTAGCTCCTACGAGCAGTACTTC.

J is TRBJ2-7 and V is TRBV10-3; possibly TRBD2 for D (8 bases). Germline CDR1 ENHRY, CDR2 SYGVKD. The CDR3 spans 14 residues. The ends were cut back, 7 bases at V and 3 bases at J, with 16 bases in the middle. The CDR3 nucleotides are TGTGCCATCACCGGGGGGGACAGCAACTACGAGCAGTACTTC. As protein: CAITGGDSNYEQYF.

The chain uses TRBV12-3 or TRBV12-4 and TRBJ1-2; D is unclear. Trimming pared 3 bases from V and 1 base from J, leaving 6 bases between. There are 13 residues in the CDR3. The CDR3 is CASSFELNYGYTF. The CDR3, as DNA: TGTGCCAGCAGTTTCGAGCTTAACTATGGCTACACCTTC.

The chain has TRBV5-6 and TRBJ2-7; 7 bases are a match to TRBD1. Per germline, CDR1 SGHDT and CDR2 YYEEEE. This CDR3 comprises 12 residues. V gave up 3 bases and J gave up 9 bases; unmatched junction bases: 6. The CDR3 sequence: CASSWTGTRQYF. The DNA for the CDR3 is TGTGCCAGCAGCTGGACAGGAACGAGGCAGTACTTC.

The chain carries TRBV12-3 or TRBV12-4 and TRBJ2-1; tentative D call: TRBD1 (5 bases). The V end lost 1 base, the J end lost 8 bases, and 9 bases lay between the germline ends. The CDR3 runs to 13 residues. This CDR3 reads CASSLEQGHEQFF. For the CDR3, the DNA is TGTGCCAGCAGTTTAGAGCAGGGCCATGAGCAGTTCTTC.

The chain joins TRBV28 to TRBJ2-1, with 7 positions matching TRBD2. V shed 6 bases, J shed 2 bases, and the junction held 7 bases outside the gene matches. In germline, CDR1 is MDHEN, CDR2 SYDVKM. CDR3 size: 15 residues. CDR3 residues: CASRQSGTTYNEQFF. In DNA, the CDR3 is TGTGCCAGCAGGCAATCAGGGACTACCTACAATGAGCAGTTCTTC.

This chain links TRBV6-4 with TRBJ2-2, with D possibly TRBD2 on 7 matching bases. Germline V gives CDR1 MRHNA, CDR2 SNTAGT. The CDR3 loop spans 14 amino acids. V was clipped by 5 bases and J by 5 bases, with 12 bases between them. CDR3: CASSPQGGTGELFF. The DNA for the CDR3 is TGTGCCAGCAGTCCACAGGGAGGGACCGGGGAGCTGTTTTTT.